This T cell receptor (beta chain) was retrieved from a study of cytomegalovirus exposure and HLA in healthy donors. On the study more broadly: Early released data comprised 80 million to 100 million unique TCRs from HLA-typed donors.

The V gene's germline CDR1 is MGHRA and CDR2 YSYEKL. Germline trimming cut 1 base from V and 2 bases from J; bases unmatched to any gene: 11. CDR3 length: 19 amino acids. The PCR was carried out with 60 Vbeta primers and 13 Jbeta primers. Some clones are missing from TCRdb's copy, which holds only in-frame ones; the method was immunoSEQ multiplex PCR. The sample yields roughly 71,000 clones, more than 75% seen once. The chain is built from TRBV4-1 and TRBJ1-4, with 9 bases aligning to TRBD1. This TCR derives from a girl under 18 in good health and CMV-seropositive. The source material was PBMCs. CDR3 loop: CASSQGGTGLLSTNEKLFF. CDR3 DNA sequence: TGCGCCAGCAGCCAAGGTGGGACAGGGCTTCTGTCGACTAATGAAAAACTGTTTTTT.